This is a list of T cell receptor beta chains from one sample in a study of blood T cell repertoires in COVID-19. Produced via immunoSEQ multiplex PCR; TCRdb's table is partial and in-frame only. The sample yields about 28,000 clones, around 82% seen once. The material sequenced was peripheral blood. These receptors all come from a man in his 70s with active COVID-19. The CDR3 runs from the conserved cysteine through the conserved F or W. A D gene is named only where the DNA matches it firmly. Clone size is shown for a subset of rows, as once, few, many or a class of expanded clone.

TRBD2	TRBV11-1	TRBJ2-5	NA	TGTGCCAGCAGCTTTTGGCGGGGGGAAGAGACCCAGTACTTC	CASSFWRGEETQYF
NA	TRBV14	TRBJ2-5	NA	TGTGCCAGCAGCAGCAGGGTTAAGACCCAGTACTTC	CASSSRVKTQYF
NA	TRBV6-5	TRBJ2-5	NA	TGTGCCAGCAGGGAGGGGGCGGCGAAGACCCAGTACTTC	CASREGAAKTQYF
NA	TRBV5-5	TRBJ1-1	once	TGTGCCAGCAGCTTAGGGGCAGGTGACACTGAAGCTTTCTTT	CASSLGAGDTEAFF
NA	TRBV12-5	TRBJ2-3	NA	TGTGCTAGTGGTTCAGTCCACCTGGGGCTTAGCACAGATACGCAGTATTTT	CASGSVHLGLSTDTQYF
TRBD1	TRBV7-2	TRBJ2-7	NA	TGTGCCAGCAGTAGGGACAGGGTCTCCTACGAGCAGTACTTC	CASSRDRVSYEQYF
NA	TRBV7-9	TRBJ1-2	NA	TGTGCCAGCAGCTTAGCTGGGAGAGACTATGGCTACACCTTC	CASSLAGRDYGYTF
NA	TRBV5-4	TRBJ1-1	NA	TGTGCCAGCAGCGTAGGAGGGGGAGGGACTGAAGCTTTCTTT	CASSVGGGGTEAFF
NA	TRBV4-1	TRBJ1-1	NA	TGCGCCAGCAGCCCTGGGGAGGGGAGGGCTGAAGCTTTCTTT	CASSPGEGRAEAFF
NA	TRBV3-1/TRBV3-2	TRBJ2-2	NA	TGTGCCAGCAGCAGACACGGGGAGCTGTTTTTT	CASSRHGELFF
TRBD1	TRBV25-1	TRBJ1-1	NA	TGTGCCAGCAGATCGATACAGGGGATTCAAGCTTTCTTT	CASRSIQGIQAFF
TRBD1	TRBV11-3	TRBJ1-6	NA	TGTGCCAGCAGACGGGACAGCAACAATAATTCACCCCTCCACTTT	CASRRDSNNNSPLHF
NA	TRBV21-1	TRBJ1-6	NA	TGTGCCAGCATCAAGGACAGCCATAATTCACCCCTCCACTTT	CASIKDSHNSPLHF
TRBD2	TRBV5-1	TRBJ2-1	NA	TGCGCCAGCAGCTCCAGCGGGGGGGCCACCTATGAGCAGTTCTTC	CASSSSGGATYEQFF
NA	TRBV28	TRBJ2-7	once	TGTGCCAGCAGTCCCTCGGCGACGGGGTTTTACGAGCAGTACTTC	CASSPSATGFYEQYF
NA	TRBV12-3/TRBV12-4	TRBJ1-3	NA	TGTGCCAGCAACTTGTCTGGAAACACCATATATTTT	CASNLSGNTIYF
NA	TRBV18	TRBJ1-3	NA	TGTGCCAGCTCACCGGCGGGATACCCCTCTGGAAACACCATATATTTT	CASSPAGYPSGNTIYF
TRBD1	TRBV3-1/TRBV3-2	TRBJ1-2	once	TGTGCCAGCAGCTTCGGGACAGGGCGGGGCTACACCTTC	CASSFGTGRGYTF
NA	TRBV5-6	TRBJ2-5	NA	TGTGCCAGCAGCCGTAGGGGGGGAGCGCAAGAGACCCAGTACTTC	CASSRRGGAQETQYF
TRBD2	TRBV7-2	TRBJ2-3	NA	TGTGCCAGCAGCTTAGGGGGGACTAGCGGGGGCCCCTCAAATACGCAGTATTTT	CASSLGGTSGGPSNTQYF
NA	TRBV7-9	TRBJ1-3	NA	TGTGCCAGCAGCCCCCCAGGCAGTGCAGGAAACACCATATATTTT	CASSPPGSAGNTIYF
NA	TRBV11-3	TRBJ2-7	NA	TGTGCCAGCAGCTTAGGAGACAGCCCCTACGAGCAGTACTTC	CASSLGDSPYEQYF
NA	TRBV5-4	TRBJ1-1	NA	TGTGCCAGCACCCTAGGCACTGAAGCTTTCTTT	CASTLGTEAFF
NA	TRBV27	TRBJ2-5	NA	TGTGCCAGCAGTTTATCCCTGGGCTTGAGGGAAGAGACCCAGTACTTC	CASSLSLGLREETQYF
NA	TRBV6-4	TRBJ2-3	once	TGTGCCAGCAGTGACTCCGCGGGGGCTTACCACGTAAGCACAGATACGCAGTATTTT	CASSDSAGAYHVSTDTQYF
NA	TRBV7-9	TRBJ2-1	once	TGTGCCAGCAGAAAAACTGGGGGCGACTCCTACAATGAGCAGTTCTTC	CASRKTGGDSYNEQFF
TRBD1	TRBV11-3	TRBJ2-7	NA	TGTGCCAGCAGCTTCCGGGACAGGGCCTCCTACGAGCAGTACTTC	CASSFRDRASYEQYF
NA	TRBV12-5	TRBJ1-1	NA	TGTGCTAGTGGGGGGCGCAGGTTCGCTGAAGCTTTCTTT	CASGGRRFAEAFF
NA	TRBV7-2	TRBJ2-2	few	TGTGCCAGCAGCCTCGTCAGGCGAAACACCGGGGAGCTGTTTTTT	CASSLVRRNTGELFF
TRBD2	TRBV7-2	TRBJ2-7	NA	TGTGCCAGCAGCTTCAGCGGGACGGCCCTCTACGAGCAGTACTTC	CASSFSGTALYEQYF
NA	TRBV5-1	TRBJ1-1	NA	TGCGCCAGCAGAGGACACCCGATGAACACTGAAGCTTTCTTT	CASRGHPMNTEAFF
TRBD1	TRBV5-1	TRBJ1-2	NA	TGCGCCAGCAGACGGGACAGGGGGCGCGGGGGCTACACCTTC	CASRRDRGRGGYTF
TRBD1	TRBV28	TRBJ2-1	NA	TGTGCCAGCAGCGGACAGGGGTTCAATGAGCAGTTCTTC	CASSGQGFNEQFF
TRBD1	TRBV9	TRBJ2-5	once	TGTGCCAGCAGCGTGACAGGGGGGGAGACCCAGTACTTC	CASSVTGGETQYF
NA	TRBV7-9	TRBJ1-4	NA	TGTGCCAGCAGCCCGCAACAGGGCGAGGAAAAACTGTTTTTT	CASSPQQGEEKLFF
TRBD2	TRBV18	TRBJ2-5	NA	TGTGCCAGCTCACCACTTGCGGGGGGCCCCATGAGGTACTTC	CASSPLAGGPMRYF
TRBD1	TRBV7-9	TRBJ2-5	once	TGTGCCAGCAGCCCCACAGGGGTAGGAGAGACCCAGTACTTC	CASSPTGVGETQYF
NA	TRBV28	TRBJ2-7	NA	TGTGCCAGCAGTTTGCGGCCTGGGACAAGGCCCTACGAGCAGTACTTC	CASSLRPGTRPYEQYF
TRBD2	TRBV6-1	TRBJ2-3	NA	TGTGCCAGCAGTGAACTGAGCGGGGGGGTAGATACGCAGTATTTT	CASSELSGGVDTQYF
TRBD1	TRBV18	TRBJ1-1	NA	TGTGCCAGCTCCCCAATCGACAGGGGCACTGAAGCTTTCTTT	CASSPIDRGTEAFF
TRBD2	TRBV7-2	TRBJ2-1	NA	TGTGCCAGCAGTTTACTAGCGGGGGCCAACAATGAGCAGTTCTTC	CASSLLAGANNEQFF
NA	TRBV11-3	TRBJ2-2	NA	TGTGCCAGCATCGGGACTTCGAACACCGGGGAGCTGTTTTTT	CASIGTSNTGELFF
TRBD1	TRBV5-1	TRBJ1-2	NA	TGCGCCAGCAGCCAAGATGGACAGGGACGCGGCTACACCTTC	CASSQDGQGRGYTF
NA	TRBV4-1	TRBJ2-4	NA	TGCGCCAGCAGCTCGCAAGCAGGGTTTGGGGGGTCCAAAAACATTCAGTACTTC	CASSSQAGFGGSKNIQYF
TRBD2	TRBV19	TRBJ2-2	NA	TGTGCCAGTAAGCCAGGGAGGGCGGCCGGGGAGCTGTTTTTT	CASKPGRAAGELFF
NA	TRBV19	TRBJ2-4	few	TGTGCCAGTAGTATAGGACACATCAACGCCAAAAACATTCAGTACTTC	CASSIGHINAKNIQYF
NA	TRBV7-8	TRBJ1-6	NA	TGTGCCAGCAGCTTAGGGGTTCGGGGTTCACCCCTCCACTTT	CASSLGVRGSPLHF
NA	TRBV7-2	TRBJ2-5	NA	TGTGCCAGCAGCTTATCTTCTCGGGAGACCCAGTACTTC	CASSLSSRETQYF
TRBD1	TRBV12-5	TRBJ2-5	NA	TGTGCTAGTGGTTTCCTTGACAGGGGCGAGACCCAGTACTTC	CASGFLDRGETQYF
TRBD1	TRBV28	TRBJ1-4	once	TGTGCCAGCAGCGACAGGGTCCCTAATGAAAAACTGTTTTTT	CASSDRVPNEKLFF
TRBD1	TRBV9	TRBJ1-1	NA	TGTGCCAGCAGCGCCCGGACAGGGACGAACACTGAAGCTTTCTTT	CASSARTGTNTEAFF
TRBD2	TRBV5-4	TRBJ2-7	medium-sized	TGTGCCAGCAGCATGGGGCGGGGGGACTCCTACGAGCAGTACTTC	CASSMGRGDSYEQYF
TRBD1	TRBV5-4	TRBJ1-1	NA	TGTGCCAGCGAGGGACAGGGGGCAGATGCGAACACTGAAGCTTTCTTT	CASEGQGADANTEAFF